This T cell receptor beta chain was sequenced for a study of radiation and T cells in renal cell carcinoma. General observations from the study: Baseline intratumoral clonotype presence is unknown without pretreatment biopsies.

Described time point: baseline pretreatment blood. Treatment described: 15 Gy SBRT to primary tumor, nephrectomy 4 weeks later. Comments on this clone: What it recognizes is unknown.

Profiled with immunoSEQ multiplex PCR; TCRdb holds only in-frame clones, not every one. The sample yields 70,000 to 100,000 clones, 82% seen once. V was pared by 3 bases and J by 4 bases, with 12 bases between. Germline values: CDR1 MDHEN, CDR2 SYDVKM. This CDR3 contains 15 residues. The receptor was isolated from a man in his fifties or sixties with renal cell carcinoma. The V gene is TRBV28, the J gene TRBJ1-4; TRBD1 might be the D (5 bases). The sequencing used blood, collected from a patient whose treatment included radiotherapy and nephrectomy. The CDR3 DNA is TGTGCCAGCAGTTTGGGGCAGCTTAATAATGAAAAACTGTTTTTT. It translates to CASSLGQLNNEKLFF. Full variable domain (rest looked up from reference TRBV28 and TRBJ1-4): DVKVTQSSRYLVKRTGEKVFLECVQDMDHENMFWYRQDPGLGLRLIYFSYDVKMKEKGDIPEGYSVSREKKERFSLILESASTNQTSMYLCASSLGQLNNEKLFFGSGTQLSVL.